The present T cell receptor (beta chain) was sequenced within a study of post-analysis software for immune sequencing data (dated by TCRdb to 2015 to 2017). Turning to the overall study: Recorded disease courses included relapsing-remitting, secondary progressive and progressive-relapsing multiple sclerosis, with some patients lacking subtype annotation. The patient repertoires were compared against fewer than twelve previously published healthy control repertoires obtained from donors aged roughly 6 to 26 years. A subset of samples was prepared in parallel using single-end sample barcoding, then pooled and co-amplified after Illumina adapter ligation. Overall study outcomes, separate from this receptor: Direct clustering with F measure revealed strong co-clustering of samples prepared in the same batch, which led to a batch-effect correction. The multiple sclerosis patient group was slightly younger than the control group. Patients showed significantly higher frequencies than controls for about five TRBV segments, among them TRBV5-6, TRBV5-1 and TRBV20-1. Significantly lower normalized Chao1 diversity was found in multiple sclerosis patients than in controls, suggesting substantial peripheral T-cell clonal expansion.

To demonstrate the VDJtools post-analysis software, the study profiled TCR beta repertoires from the peripheral blood of 13 young patients with multiple sclerosis. The multiple sclerosis patients were children and adolescents between about 6 and 16 years of age. V is pruned by 7 bases and J by 8 bases, leaving 7 bases of the junction without a gene match. Including cysteine and phenylalanine, the CDR3 has 13 amino acids. Only CDR3 DNA remains: 39 bases, in frame from the first base. CDR1 is given as MGHDK and CDR2 as SYGVNS, both from the germline V gene. In regard to this clonotype: Which antigen it targets is not known. No much larger clonotype is one base removed from it; base qualities were not supplied.

Library preparation was by PCR. TCRdb names Illumina HiSeq 2500 as the instrument used. To reduce PCR and sequencing biases, unique molecular identifiers were built into the TCR beta cDNA libraries. Some 500,000 cDNA molecules were obtained for every 1 to 10 million input T cells, so each molecule roughly corresponded to one T cell. The patient libraries were prepared and sequenced with the same protocol used for the earlier healthy control dataset. Samples belonging to the same batch were prepared together, multiplexed and sequenced on a shared HiSeq lane. On the authors' methods: Raw barcoded reads were processed with MIGEC, discarding single-read molecular identifier groups before consensus assembly and CDR3 extraction. Clonotype tables were post-analysed with VDJtools, and diversity was normalized by down-sampling all datasets to the smallest sample size. Repertoire overlap clustering matched CDR3 amino acid but not nucleotide sequences to correct batch-related cross-sample contamination. TCRdb redid the processing of the public reads, applying fastp at Q25 and MiXCR, and retained in-frame beta chains. Merged by CDR3 protein, the rows form single entries marked with the most common genes and DNA. TCRdb's processing, not the authors', yielded these V and J calls. This sample holds 650,000 to 900,000 distinct CDR3 sequences; roughly 46% were observed only once. Of the sample, 4.9% is held by the ten largest clones.

The sequencing sample was made of blood. The sequence was collected from a girl aged 5 to 17 with multiple sclerosis. The sequence is built from TRBV25-1 and TRBJ2-1, with 8 junctional bases fitting TRBD2. CDR3 reads: CASTGLVNDEQFF. The nucleotides are TGTGCCAGCACGGGACTAGTAAACGATGAGCAGTTCTTC.